This TCR beta chain was recorded in a study of blood T cell repertoires in COVID-19 (dated by TCRdb to about 2020). Study-level background: Collaborator samples came from the United States, Italy and Spain and covered acute and convalescent phases of COVID-19. The dataset comprised deeply sampled blood TCRbeta repertoires from subjects exposed to, actively infected with, or recovered from COVID-19. Samples came from the ongoing ImmuneRACE study (first 160 participants) plus 1,254 subjects from 6 global collaborators. Nearly every sample came with metadata listing a de-identified subject ID, COVID-19 status, age in years and sex. The repertoires were made available in a free public database intended to serve as a resource for research on the immune response to SARS-CoV-2. Where available, HLA class I and class II types were obtained from metadata supplied by the sample provider rather than from assay-based typing. The prospective study material was composed of cDNA or gDNA derived from T cells, B-cell-depleted T cells, or PBMCs. What the work shows at the level of the full study, not this receptor alone: The quantity of clinical and demographic metadata differed by source and by participant and was supplied without curation.

The immunoSEQ Assay, a bias-controlled multiplex PCR, was used to amplify TCRbeta CDR3 regions from genomic DNA. As for the original processing: The number of nucleated cells in each sample was estimated from the amplification of reference gene primers within the assay. Sequence reads were collapsed and filtered to measure the absolute abundance of every unique TCRbeta CDR3 rearrangement. For each sample, productive Simpson clonality was calculated by taking the square root of Simpson's diversity index across productive rearrangements. TCRdb mirrors the immuneACCESS table, restricted to in-frame sequences. Some clones are absent from its copies; in checked studies, under half trace to an unresolved V gene, and the reason for the others is unknown. V and J calls plus clone size are reproduced from that table; the DNA served to infer D and trimming. The sample table shows approximately 210,000 clones, and about 91% are seen once. The ten top clones hold around 1.2% of the sample.

Collaborating institutions collected whole blood in K2EDTA tubes following their own protocols. Collaborator samples were shipped for TCRbeta analysis as frozen whole blood, isolated PBMCs, or DNA extracted from either sample type. Regarding this clone: Its binding antigen is unknown. Per-nucleotide qualities are absent, and no much larger clonotype sits a single base away.

Trimming takes 0 bases off V and 8 bases off J; junction bases not matched to a gene: 9. From a lookup of the germline V gene (reference sequence), CDR1 and CDR2 are LNHDA and SQIVND. The CDR3 goes from the cysteine to the phenylalanine over 15 residues. The DNA shown is the 45-base CDR3, in frame from base 1. Specimen: peripheral blood. This clonotype was sampled from a man aged 25 to 40 with acute or convalescent COVID-19. Recombination linked TRBV19 to TRBJ1-2; 7 junctional bases match TRBD1. The base sequence is TGTGCCAGTAGTATAGAATCGACAGGGCCGGGGGGCTACACCTTC. Translated, this is CASSIESTGPGGYTF.